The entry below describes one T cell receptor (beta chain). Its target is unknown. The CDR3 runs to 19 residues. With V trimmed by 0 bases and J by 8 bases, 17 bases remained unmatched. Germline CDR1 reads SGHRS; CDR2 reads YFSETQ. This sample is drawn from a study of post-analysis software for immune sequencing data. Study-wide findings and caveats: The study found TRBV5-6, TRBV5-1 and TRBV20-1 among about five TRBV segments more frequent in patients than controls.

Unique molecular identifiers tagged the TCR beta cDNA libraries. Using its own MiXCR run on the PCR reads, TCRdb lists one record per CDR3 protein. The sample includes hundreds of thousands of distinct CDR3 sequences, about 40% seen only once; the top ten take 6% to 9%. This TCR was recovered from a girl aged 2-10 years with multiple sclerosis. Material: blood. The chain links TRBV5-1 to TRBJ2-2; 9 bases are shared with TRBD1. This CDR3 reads CASSLELGTGRIIKGELFF. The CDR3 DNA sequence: TGCGCCAGCAGCTTGGAACTCGGGACAGGGCGTATCATTAAGGGGGAGCTGTTTTTT.